The clone carrying this TCR beta chain was recorded at least ten times. The antigen is unknown. The sample belongs to a study of T cells in Graves' hyperthyroidism and ophthalmopathy. Study-level information: The initial diagnosis was the point when peripheral blood was collected, ahead of any treatment.

Points from the study as a whole: In simple terms, a model built on 13 V-J features told ophthalmopathy apart from stable hyperthyroidism.

Researchers took RNA transcripts and amplified the TCR beta CDR3 regions from them. HTBI primers were used for first-round RT-PCR of the TCR CDR3. Each CDR3 protein is one row after TCRdb ran MiXCR on the multiplex PCR reads. Of roughly 400,000 distinct CDR3 sequences listed, around an eighth are singletons. The CDR3 contains 15 residues. Germline CDR1 MDHEN, CDR2 SYDVKM. V was clipped by 7 bases and J by 4 bases, with 18 bases between them. This rearrangement joins TRBV28 to TRBJ2-3; D is possibly TRBD2 (5 bases). The material sequenced was blood. This TCR derives from a man in his fifties or sixties with Graves' ophthalmopathy. CDR3 DNA: TGTGCCAGCACTCTCTTACGAGGGATTGCAGATACGCAGTATTTT. This sequence encodes CASTLLRGIADTQYF.